The present TCR beta chain was sequenced within a study of CD8 T cells in ankylosing spondylitis. Overall study findings and caveats: For ankylosing spondylitis blood, a TCR beta motif of 8 or 9 highly homologous variants appeared characteristic. Disease-linked clones reportedly showed significant enrichment in matched ankylosing spondylitis synovial fluid. Certain motif variants had earlier been reported in reactive arthritis synovial fluid and blood. Those disease-linked clones were CD8+; they were also relatively rare in peripheral blood.

This clonotype showed up just a few times. Its antigen remains unknown. Making use of molecular barcodes, quantitative 5'-RACE generated TCR beta libraries. From the 5' RACE reads, TCRdb called clonotypes with MiXCR, one entry per CDR3 protein. The data show fewer than 500,000 distinct CDR3 sequences, roughly a quarter seen once. The CDR3 runs 17 residues. Germline CDR1 is KGHDR and CDR2 is SFDVKD. V was pared by 1 base and J by 0 bases, with 4 bases of the junction left unmatched. The chain is built from TRBV24-1 and TRBJ2-1; TRBD2 agrees at 8 bases. The sample comprised blood, either unsorted or a sorted T cell fraction (not recorded which). The TCR originated in a male donor with ankylosing spondylitis. The CDR3 region has the DNA TGTGCCACCAGTGATTTCGGGACTAGAGTCTCCTACAATGAGCAGTTCTTC. Protein sequence: CATSDFGTRVSYNEQFF.